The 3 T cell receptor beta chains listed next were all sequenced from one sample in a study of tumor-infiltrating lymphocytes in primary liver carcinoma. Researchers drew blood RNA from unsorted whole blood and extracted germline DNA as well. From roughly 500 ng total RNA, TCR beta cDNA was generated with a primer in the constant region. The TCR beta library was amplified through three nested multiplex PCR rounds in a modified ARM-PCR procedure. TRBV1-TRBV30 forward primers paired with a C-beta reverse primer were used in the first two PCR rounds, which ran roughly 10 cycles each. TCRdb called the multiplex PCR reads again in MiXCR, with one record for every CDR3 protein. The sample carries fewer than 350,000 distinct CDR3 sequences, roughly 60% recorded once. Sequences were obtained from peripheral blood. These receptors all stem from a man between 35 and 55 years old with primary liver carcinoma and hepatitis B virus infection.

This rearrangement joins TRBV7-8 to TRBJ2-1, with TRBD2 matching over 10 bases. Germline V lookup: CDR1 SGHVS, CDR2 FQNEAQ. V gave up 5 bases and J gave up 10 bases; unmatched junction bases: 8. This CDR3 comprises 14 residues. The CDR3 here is CASSRQREGEEQFF. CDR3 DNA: TGTGCCAGCAGCCGACAGCGGGAGGGCGAGGAGCAGTTCTTC.

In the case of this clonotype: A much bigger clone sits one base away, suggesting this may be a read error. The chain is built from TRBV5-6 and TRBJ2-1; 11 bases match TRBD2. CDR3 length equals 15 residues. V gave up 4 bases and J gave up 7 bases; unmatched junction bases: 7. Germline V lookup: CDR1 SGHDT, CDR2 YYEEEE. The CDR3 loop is CASSSTSGSGNEQFF. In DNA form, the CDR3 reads TGTGCCAGCAGCAGTACTAGCGGGAGTGGAAATGAGCAGTTCTTC.

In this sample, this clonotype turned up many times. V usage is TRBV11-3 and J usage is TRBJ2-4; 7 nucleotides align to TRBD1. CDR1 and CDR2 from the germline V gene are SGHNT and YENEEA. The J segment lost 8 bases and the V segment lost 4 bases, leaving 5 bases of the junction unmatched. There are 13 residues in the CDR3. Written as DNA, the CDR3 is TGTGCCAGCAGCTCGACAGGGTCCGACATTCAGTACTTC. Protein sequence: CASSSTGSDIQYF.